This T cell receptor beta chain was captured in a study of T cells in Graves' hyperthyroidism and ophthalmopathy. Orbital computed tomography and thyroid ultrasound, together with serum TRAb and thyroxine and clinical symptoms, were used for diagnoses. The PBMCs were taken from around 9.1 ml of fresh peripheral blood. The CDR3 has 13 residues. Looked up from germline, CDR1 is DFQATT and CDR2 is SNEGSKA (reference sequence). Trimming cost V 3 bases and J 0 bases; bases outside gene matches: 1. Amplified TCR beta CDR3 regions came from RNA transcripts. The HTBI primer set drove a first-round RT-PCR of the TCR CDR3. MiXCR, applied by TCRdb to the multiplex PCR reads, yields one record per CDR3 protein. Of more than 500,000 distinct CDR3 sequences listed, around 16% were seen once; the top ten hold approximately 3.8%. This clonotype was picked up many times.

J is TRBJ1-1 and V is TRBV20-1; 7 bases agree with TRBD1. The sequence was collected from a woman aged 25 to 45 with Graves' hyperthyroidism. Sequenced material: blood. The CDR3 DNA follows: TGCAGTGCTAGTGGGACAGTGAACACTGAAGCTTTCTTT. Its translation is CSASGTVNTEAFF.